A single sample gave rise to the 15 T cell receptor beta chains below, sequenced in a study of neurological immune-mediated disorders. MiXCR, run by TCRdb on the 5' RACE reads, gives a single entry per CDR3 protein. In the table there are roughly 90,000 distinct CDR3 sequences, under 4.5% of which are singletons. Sequenced: PBMCs. All receptors derive from a woman between 50 and 59 years old with multiple sclerosis.

The chain uses TRBV20-1 and TRBJ1-1; possible D gene TRBD1, 5 bases. The CDR3 is 12 amino acids. The germline V and J ends were trimmed by 1 base and 4 bases, with 7 bases remaining between them. CDR1 is DFQATT, CDR2 SNEGSKA, per germline (reference sequence). In DNA form, the CDR3 reads TGCAGTGCTAGAGCGGGGGTCACTGAAGCTTTCTTT. Encoded protein: CSARAGVTEAFF.

This clonotype was observed many times. This sequence joins TRBV20-1 and TRBJ1-1; the D gene is possibly TRBD1 (5 bases). CDR3 length: 13 residues. V shed 5 bases and J shed 0 bases, with 10 bases lying between them. Germline CDR1 and CDR2: DFQATT and SNEGSKA (reference sequence). DNA for the CDR3: TGCAGTGCTCCGGGGACTGTGAACACTGAAGCTTTCTTT. Its protein is CSAPGTVNTEAFF.

This clonotype was counted a few times. The rearrangement joins TRBV15 to TRBJ2-2; maybe TRBD2 (5 bases). CDR1 and CDR2 from the germline V gene are LNHNV and YYDKDF (reference sequence). The V and J ends lost 1 base and 2 bases respectively, with 11 bases between them. The CDR3 runs 16 residues. The CDR3 protein is CATSRVFRDNTGELFF. The CDR3 DNA is TGTGCCACCAGCAGAGTCTTTCGGGATAACACCGGGGAGCTGTTTTTT.

In its sample, this clonotype was seen many times. V and J are TRBV6-5 and TRBJ1-6, with 12 bases that match TRBD1. V dropped 0 bases and J dropped 10; count of bases not matched to a gene: 4. Germline V CDR1 and CDR2: MNHEY, SVGAGI. The CDR3 totals 16 residues. This CDR3 is CASSYSTGTGGSPLHF. CDR3 coding DNA: TGTGCCAGCAGTTACTCGACCGGGACAGGGGGCTCACCCCTCCACTTT.

V and J are TRBV5-5 and TRBJ1-6; perhaps TRBD1 as D (6 bases). The CDR3 sequence is 18 residues long. The V gene's germline CDR1 is SGHKS and CDR2 YYEKEE (reference sequence). With 4 bases removed from V and 1 base from J, the gap between germline ends came to 18 bases. CDR3 DNA sequence: TGTGCCAGCAGCCCCATCGGGGGGGCAATTTCCTATAATTCACCCCTCCACTTT. It specifies CASSPIGGAISYNSPLHF.

This clonotype was counted many times. This chain connects TRBV7-9 to TRBJ1-5, with D perhaps matching TRBD1 (5 bases). V shed 4 bases and J shed 5 bases, with 9 bases lying between them. Germline loops: CDR1 SEHNR, CDR2 FQNEAQ (reference sequence). The CDR3 extends over 13 amino acids. The CDR3: CASSSGGDQPQHF. The CDR3 DNA is TGTGCCAGCAGCTCCGGAGGGGATCAGCCCCAGCATTTT.

This clonotype was counted only a few times. J is TRBJ2-1 and V is TRBV20-1; the match to TRBD1 covers 8 bases. Germline V gene sequence: CDR1 DFQATT, CDR2 SNEGSKA (reference sequence). J was trimmed by 1 base and V by 5 bases; bases with no gene match: 7. This CDR3 region has 15 residues. DNA of the CDR3: TGCAGTGCTCGACAGGGGTGGCAATCCTACAATGAGCAGTTCTTC. It yields the protein CSARQGWQSYNEQFF.

This clonotype showed up many times. The chain employs TRBV20-1 and TRBJ2-7; 10 bases line up with TRBD1. The trim removed 0 bases at V and 6 bases at J, leaving 5 bases unmatched. This CDR3 spans 14 amino acids. Per the germline V gene, CDR1 is DFQATT and CDR2 is SNEGSKA (reference sequence). Here the CDR3 reads CSARDLGQGFEQYF. As DNA, the CDR3 is TGCAGTGCTAGAGATCTGGGACAGGGGTTCGAGCAGTACTTC.

In this sample, this clonotype turned up many times. V usage is TRBV20-1 and J usage is TRBJ2-5, with a possible D match to TRBD1 (5 bases). V was cut by 4 bases and J by 2 bases, with 20 bases left in between. The CDR3 sequence is 16 residues long. Germline loops: CDR1 DFQATT, CDR2 SNEGSKA (reference sequence). The CDR3 region has the DNA TGCAGTGCTACAAAAGAGCCTTACAGGTCTCAAGAGACCCAGTACTTC. Its translation: CSATKEPYRSQETQYF.

This clonotype was recorded at least ten times. As DNA, the CDR3 is TGTGCCAGCAGCGCGACAGGGAGAAGCACAGATACGCAGTATTTT. Its protein is CASSATGRSTDTQYF. The chain links TRBV9 to TRBJ2-3; TRBD1 aligns across 7 bases. The CDR3 sequence is 15 residues long. V shed 3 bases and J 0 bases; nucleotides not matched to a gene: 4. Germline V CDR1 and CDR2: SGDLS, YYNGEE.

This clonotype was detected many times. Written as DNA, the CDR3 is TGCGCCAGCAGCATCCCGGGACAGCCGCAAGAGACCCAGTACTTC. Residues: CASSIPGQPQETQYF. The chain couples TRBV5-1 to TRBJ2-5; 7 bases are shared with TRBD1. Trimming cost V 4 bases and J 2 bases; bases outside gene matches: 8. Germline CDR1 reads SGHRS; CDR2 reads YFSETQ. This CDR3 contains 15 residues.

This clonotype has at least ten counts. J is TRBJ2-5 and V is TRBV20-1, with 7 bases fitting TRBD1. This CDR3 spans 14 amino acids. V lost 4 bases, J lost 5 bases, and 10 bases stayed unmatched. Germline lookup yields CDR1 DFQATT and CDR2 SNEGSKA (reference sequence). CDR3 residues: CSANRDSRVETQYF. DNA of the CDR3: TGCAGTGCTAACAGGGACAGTAGGGTGGAGACCCAGTACTTC.

This clonotype was observed many times. V usage is TRBV20-1 and J usage is TRBJ2-5; a weak D match, TRBD2 (7 bases). Germline assignment: CDR1 DFQATT and CDR2 SNEGSKA (reference sequence). CDR3 size: 16 residues. V lost 0 bases and J lost 9, with 23 bases in between. The CDR3, as DNA: TGCAGTGCTAGAGATCGAAGGCGGGGGCGCGCAGACGCCCAGTACTTC. It is translated as CSARDRRRGRADAQYF.

This clonotype was counted a few times. J is TRBJ1-5 and V is TRBV12-3 or TRBV12-4; D is unclear. The CDR3 runs to 14 residues. The germline V and J ends were trimmed by 3 bases and 6 bases, with 12 bases remaining between them. The CDR3 loop reads CASSFGKGFQPQHF. DNA of the CDR3: TGTGCCAGCAGTTTCGGAAAAGGCTTTCAGCCCCAGCATTTT.

With respect to this clonotype: A read error may be the cause here, since a much bigger clone is one base away. The chain has TRBV20-1 and TRBJ2-1; 7 bases agree with TRBD2. Germline loops: CDR1 DFQATT, CDR2 SNEGSKA (reference sequence). The V segment lost 5 bases and the J segment 10 bases; nucleotides outside the gene matches: 8. CDR3 length: 12 amino acids. The CDR3 protein is CSAQAGRDEQFF. The DNA of the CDR3 is TGCAGTGCTCAAGCGGGGCGGGACGAGCAGTTCTTC.